The 15 T cell receptor beta chains below all came from one sample that was sequenced in a study of T-cell reconstitution after alpha-beta-depleted transplantation in children. Preparing the TCRbeta library involved the use of unique molecular identifiers. TCRdb recomputed calls from the PCR reads with MiXCR, one row per CDR3 protein. Of approximately 500,000 distinct CDR3 sequences listed, roughly a quarter were seen once; the top ten hold under 45%. This sample comprised PBMCs, obtained before TCRalphabeta/CD19-depleted stem cell transplant. These TCRs come from a boy under two years old with Wiskott-Aldrich syndrome, due to receive a stem cell transplant.

The chain is built from TRBV5-1 and TRBJ2-2; D perhaps matches TRBD1 (6 bases). This CDR3 has 14 amino acids. Trimming removed 2 bases at V and 5 bases at J, with 10 bases between. The germline gives CDR1 SGHRS, CDR2 YFSETQ. This CDR3 is CASSLTGLTGELFF. DNA for the CDR3: TGCGCCAGCAGCTTAACAGGGCTGACCGGGGAGCTGTTTTTT.

The chain uses TRBV18 and TRBJ2-6, with TRBD2 as a possible D gene (5 bases). Between the trimmed V and J ends, which lost 1 base and 4 bases, there was a span of 8 bases. This CDR3 contains 15 residues. Germline V gene sequence: CDR1 KGHSH, CDR2 LQKENI. CDR3 DNA sequence: TGTGCCAGCTCACCACGTAGAGGGGGGGCCAACGTCCTGACTTTC. Its protein is CASSPRRGGANVLTF.

There are a few counts of this clonotype. This sequence joins TRBV4-1 and TRBJ2-1; TRBD1 or TRBD2 may be the D gene (5 bases each). CDR1 and CDR2 from the germline V gene are MGHRA and YSYEKL. This CDR3 contains 19 residues. With 1 base removed from V and 3 bases from J, the gap between germline ends came to 22 bases. This CDR3 is CASSQGQGEAEDGYNEQFF. For the CDR3, the DNA is TGCGCCAGCAGCCAAGGTCAGGGAGAAGCGGAGGACGGCTACAATGAGCAGTTCTTC.

This chain uses TRBV12-3 or TRBV12-4 with TRBJ2-1, with a possible D match to TRBD2 (6 bases). V was shortened by 6 bases and J by 8 bases, with 26 bases between the two germline ends. The CDR3 extends over 17 amino acids. The DNA of the CDR3 is TGTGCCAGCAGCCCCGCCCCCCTAGCGAGATCTGGGGATGAGCAGTTCTTC. Translated, it gives CASSPAPLARSGDEQFF.

This clonotype was seen a handful of times. The chain joins TRBV12-3 or TRBV12-4 to TRBJ2-5; D perhaps matches TRBD2 (5 bases). The CDR3 has 14 amino acids. Trimming stripped 3 bases from V and 5 bases from J, with 13 bases between. In DNA, the CDR3 is TGTGCCAGCAGTTTTCGCGGCCGCGGGGAGACCCAGTACTTC. Residues: CASSFRGRGETQYF.

CDR3 region: CASSLRLAGASAGELFF. DNA of the CDR3: TGTGCCAGCAGTTTAAGACTAGCGGGTGCATCGGCCGGGGAGCTGTTTTTT. The gene calls are TRBV27 and TRBJ2-2, with 10 nucleotides matching TRBD2. The J segment lost 6 bases and the V segment lost 2 bases, leaving 9 bases of the junction unmatched. Germline V gene data show CDR1 as MNHEY and CDR2 as SMNVEV (reference sequence). The CDR3 has 17 residues.

On this clonotype itself: Germline and junction disagree at one end, which may indicate a read error. This chain uses TRBV27 with TRBJ2-7; tentatively, D is TRBD1 (6 bases). The CDR3 length is 16 residues. Germline lookup yields CDR1 MNHEY and CDR2 SMNVEV (reference sequence). This CDR3 is CASSLWGNRVGNEHYF. DNA for the CDR3: TGTGCCAGCAGTTTATGGGGGAACAGGGTAGGGAACGAGCACTACTTC.

The chain is built from TRBV7-8 and TRBJ1-1; maybe TRBD1 (6 bases). Trimming left V 0 bases short and J 7 bases short, with 9 bases between. In germline, CDR1 is SGHVS, CDR2 FQNEAQ. The CDR3 has 13 residues. In nucleotides, the CDR3 is TGTGCCAGCAGCTTAGCGACAGGCCTTGAAGCTTTCTTT. It yields the protein CASSLATGLEAFF.

The V call is TRBV5-1, the J call TRBJ2-7, with 11 bases fitting TRBD2. The V and J ends lost 4 bases and 5 bases, in that order; junction bases with no gene match: 23. Germline V CDR1 and CDR2: SGHRS, YFSETQ. This CDR3 is built from 20 residues. The CDR3 region is CASSQESRTYLAGGLDEQYF. The CDR3 DNA sequence: TGCGCCAGCAGCCAGGAGAGTCGTACCTATCTAGCGGGAGGTCTAGACGAGCAGTACTTC.

The J gene is TRBJ2-1, the V gene TRBV20-1; D call uncertain. The CDR3 consists of 15 residues. Germline assignment: CDR1 DFQATT and CDR2 SNEGSKA (reference sequence). V was pared by 1 base and J by 0 bases, with 10 bases between. CDR3 nucleotides: TGCAGTGCTAGAGGGCCGTTAAGCTCCTACAATGAGCAGTTCTTC. This gives the protein CSARGPLSSYNEQFF.

The CDR3: CATSDWKAGATDTQYF. The CDR3, as DNA: TGTGCCACCAGTGATTGGAAAGCGGGAGCCACAGATACGCAGTATTTT. This rearrangement joins TRBV24-1 to TRBJ2-3, with TRBD2 matching 8 bases. After removal of 2 bases from V and 2 bases from J, the junction contained 5 bases not matched to a gene. CDR1 is KGHDR and CDR2 is SFDVKD in the germline V gene. The CDR3 has 16 amino acids.

The rearrangement joins TRBV7-9 to TRBJ1-5; no clear D. Trimming took 4 bases from V and 3 from J, leaving 10 bases between them. CDR1 and CDR2 (germline): SEHNR, FQNEAQ (reference sequence). The CDR3 sequence is 14 residues long. This chain's CDR3 is CASSSDPSNQPQHF. CDR3 nucleotides: TGTGCCAGCAGCTCCGACCCATCCAATCAGCCCCAGCATTTT.

The table lists this clonotype with a few counts. The chain has TRBV24-1 and TRBJ2-1; the match to TRBD2 covers 10 bases. CDR3 size: 18 residues. The V gene end was trimmed by 2 bases and the J gene end by 4 bases; junction bases not matched to a gene: 10. CDR1 and CDR2 (germline): KGHDR, SFDVKD. The CDR3 region is CATSDSSSGRLGYNEQFF. The CDR3 DNA is TGTGCCACCAGTGATTCGTCTAGCGGGAGATTAGGGTACAATGAGCAGTTCTTC.

This clonotype appeared a few times. This chain connects TRBV5-1 to TRBJ2-1; D unresolved. Trimming stripped 4 bases from V and 4 bases from J, with 9 bases between. Germline CDR1 SGHRS, CDR2 YFSETQ. The CDR3 totals 13 residues. The CDR3 nucleotides read TGCGCCAGCAGCCCCTCAAGGTACAATGAGCAGTTCTTC. Its protein product is CASSPSRYNEQFF.

The sample holds a few counts of this clonotype. The rearrangement uses TRBV6-5 and TRBJ2-7; the D gene could be TRBD1 or TRBD2 (5 bases each). The CDR3 loop spans 12 amino acids. The germline V gene has CDR1 MNHEY and CDR2 SVGAGI. With 5 bases removed from V and 6 bases from J, the gap between germline ends came to 11 bases. CDR3 residues: CASSPGPVEQYF. The CDR3 DNA sequence: TGTGCCAGCAGTCCGGGACCCGTCGAGCAGTACTTC.